This T cell receptor (beta chain) emerged from a study of cytomegalovirus exposure and HLA in healthy donors. Notes on this clone: As yet, its antigen is unknown.

Study results and limitations: In the 120 or so validation repertoires, around 95% of cluster scores exceeded 0, per a later analysis. Overall, under 200 TCR beta chains were annotated as cytomegalovirus-associated.

Data came from immunoSEQ multiplex PCR; TCRdb stores just in-frame clones and leaves some out. The sample gives around 190,000 clones, roughly 86% of which show up once; 7.2% is in the top ten. Sequenced input: PBMCs. The TCR originated in a man aged 30-40 years in good health and CMV-seropositive.

DNA of the CDR3: TGTGCCAGCAGTGAACAGGGAAGTACTGAAGCTTTCTTT. It specifies CASSEQGSTEAFF. The genes are TRBV2 and TRBJ1-1, with D perhaps matching TRBD1 (5 bases). With 2 bases removed from V and 5 bases from J, the gap between germline ends came to 9 bases. In germline, CDR1 is SNHLY, CDR2 FYNNEI. The CDR3 sequence is 13 residues long.